One and the same sample provided the 30 T cell receptor beta chains below, sequenced in a study of identifying expanded T cells in peripheral blood. Only in-frame clones appear in the TCRdb table, and some are missing; sequencing was by immunoSEQ multiplex PCR. The sample has 50,000 to 75,000 clones, 87% seen once. The specimen was blood. Receptor source: a person aged 18 to 75 in good health.

This clone was detected a few times. CDR3 residues: CASSVEGQGNSPLHF. DNA for the CDR3: TGTGCCAGCAGCGTAGAGGGGCAGGGAAATTCACCCCTCCACTTT. The chain is built from TRBV9 and TRBJ1-6; D might be TRBD1 (5 bases). This CDR3 spans 15 amino acids. In germline, CDR1 is SGDLS, CDR2 YYNGEE. Between the trimmed V and J ends, which lost 0 bases and 7 bases, there was a span of 11 bases. Complete variable domain (other parts from reference TRBV9 and TRBJ1-6): DSGVTQTPKHLITATGQRVTLRCSPRSGDLSVYWYQQSLDQGLQFLIQYYNGEERAKGNILERFSAQQFPDLHSELNLSSLELGDSALYFCASSVEGQGNSPLHFGNGTRLTVT.

The rearrangement joins TRBV5-1 to TRBJ2-3; D unclear. Per the germline V gene, CDR1 is SGHRS and CDR2 is YFSETQ. Trimming removed 2 bases at V and 2 bases at J, with 15 bases between. CDR3 length: 16 residues. CDR3 amino acids: CASSFVGRSNTDTQYF. The CDR3, as DNA: TGCGCCAGCAGCTTCGTCGGACGCAGCAACACAGATACGCAGTATTTT.

The rearrangement links TRBV10-3 to TRBJ2-7; D gene uncertain. Germline loops: CDR1 ENHRY, CDR2 SYGVKD. Between the trimmed V and J ends, which lost 0 bases and 4 bases, there was a span of 7 bases. The CDR3 totals 13 residues. The CDR3 sequence: CAISESGLYEQYF. The DNA of the CDR3 is TGTGCCATCAGTGAGTCAGGTCTATACGAGCAGTACTTC.

This chain connects TRBV2 to TRBJ1-1; D may be TRBD1 (5 bases). The CDR3 has 15 amino acids. Between the trimmed V and J ends, which lost 4 bases and 0 bases, there was a span of 12 bases. From germline, CDR1 is SNHLY and CDR2 FYNNEI. The CDR3: CASSGAWGVNTEAFF. CDR3 DNA: TGTGCCAGCAGTGGGGCTTGGGGGGTGAACACTGAAGCTTTCTTT.

Only a few counts were recorded for this clone. This chain uses TRBV10-3 with TRBJ2-7; no definite D call. The CDR3 covers 12 residues. CDR1 and CDR2 from the germline V gene are ENHRY and SYGVKD. V was shortened by 8 bases and J by 3 bases, with 11 bases between the two germline ends. CDR3 nucleotides: TGTGCCATCGGGAACTCCGACTACGAGCAGTACTTC. It is translated as CAIGNSDYEQYF.

V gene TRBV19 combines with J gene TRBJ2-2; 9 positions match TRBD1. Looked up from germline, CDR1 is LNHDA and CDR2 is SQIVND (reference sequence). Trimming took 1 base from V and 2 from J; bases not matched to a gene: 5. The CDR3 loop spans 17 amino acids. The CDR3 sequence is CASSIGTGAPNTGELFF. DNA of the CDR3: TGTGCCAGTAGTATAGGGACAGGGGCTCCTAACACCGGGGAGCTGTTTTTT.

For the CDR3, the DNA is TGCGCCAGCTGGGACATTGTAGATACGCAGTATTTT. It is translated as CASWDIVDTQYF. The rearrangement links TRBV10-2 to TRBJ2-3; D may be TRBD1 (6 bases). Germline V gene lookup returns CDR1 WSHSY and CDR2 SAAADI. The V end lost 8 bases, the J end lost 5 bases, and 11 bases lay between the germline ends. This CDR3 is 12 amino acids long.

This chain links TRBV6-1 with TRBJ2-7, with a possible D match to TRBD1 (6 bases). CDR1 and CDR2 from the germline V gene are MNHNS and SASEGT. This CDR3 comprises 13 residues. Trimming removed 6 bases from V and 4 bases from J, with 13 bases in between. In nucleotides, the CDR3 is TGTGCCAGCAGAGGACAGCATATGTACGAGCAGTACTTC. It is translated as CASRGQHMYEQYF.

This clone was recorded once. The chain is built from TRBV10-3 and TRBJ1-2; D is unclear. Germline V gene data show CDR1 as ENHRY and CDR2 as SYGVKD. This CDR3 has 14 amino acids. V gave up 0 bases and J gave up 1 base, with 6 bases separating them. This chain's CDR3 is CAISESTYNYGYTF. The CDR3 bases are TGTGCCATCAGTGAGTCGACATATAACTATGGCTACACCTTC.

As concerns this clone: At one end the junction does not follow the germline gene, possibly because of a read error. J is TRBJ1-4 and V is TRBV2; TRBD1 matches 9 bases. Germline CDR1 SNHLY, CDR2 FYNNEI. CDR3 length: 14 amino acids. The CDR3 sequence: CASSEGQGNEKLFF. The CDR3 DNA sequence: TGTGCCAGCAGCGAAGGACAGGGGAATGAAAAACTGTTTTTT.

The sample holds one count of this clone. V and J are TRBV19 and TRBJ1-5, with D perhaps matching TRBD1 (5 bases). Trimming cost V 6 bases and J 0 bases, with 9 bases left between them. CDR1 is LNHDA and CDR2 is SQIVND in the germline V gene (reference sequence). The CDR3 totals 14 residues. The CDR3 DNA follows: TGTGCCAGTAGCCAGGGATATAGCAATCAGCCCCAGCATTTT. This gives the protein CASSQGYSNQPQHF.

The chain carries TRBV28 and TRBJ2-7, with 8 positions matching TRBD1. The V gene's germline CDR1 is MDHEN and CDR2 SYDVKM. J gave up 2 bases and V 2 bases, and 2 bases lay outside the gene matches. This CDR3 contains 14 residues. The CDR3 protein is CASSLPRGPYEQYF. The CDR3, as DNA: TGTGCCAGCAGTTTACCCAGGGGGCCCTACGAGCAGTACTTC. Using reference TRBV28 and TRBJ2-7 for the parts outside the CDR3, the full variable domain is DVKVTQSSRYLVKRTGEKVFLECVQDMDHENMFWYRQDPGLGLRLIYFSYDVKMKEKGDIPEGYSVSREKKERFSLILESASTNQTSMYLCASSLPRGPYEQYFGPGTRLTVT.

The chain combines TRBV10-3 with TRBJ1-2, with D hard to call. The CDR3 sequence is 15 residues long. V lost 8 bases to trimming and J lost 0 bases, with 16 bases between them. Germline V gene data show CDR1 as ENHRY and CDR2 as SYGVKD. CDR3 in amino acids: CAIHKDGRSNYGYTF. The DNA of the CDR3 is TGTGCCATCCATAAGGACGGGAGATCTAACTATGGCTACACCTTC.

This chain joins TRBV6-1 and TRBJ1-4; D is unresolved. V lost 1 base and J 5 bases, leaving 11 bases between the germline ends. Germline V gene data show CDR1 as MNHNS and CDR2 as SASEGT. The CDR3 extends over 15 amino acids. The CDR3: CASSEDRGHNEKLFF. Here the CDR3 DNA reads TGTGCCAGCAGTGAAGATCGAGGCCACAATGAAAAACTGTTTTTT.

Only one count was recorded for this clone. The genes are TRBV15 and TRBJ2-5; TRBD2 matches 9 bases. The CDR3 extends over 15 amino acids. Germline CDR1 reads LNHNV; CDR2 reads YYDKDF (reference sequence). With 0 bases clipped from V and 5 bases from J, the junction kept 4 bases outside the gene matches. CDR3 in amino acids: CATSREASGDETQYF. CDR3 nucleotide sequence: TGTGCCACCAGCAGAGAAGCTAGCGGGGATGAGACCCAGTACTTC.

The table lists this clone with a count of one. Written as DNA, the CDR3 is TGTGCCAGCAGCTTAATAGAGAGGGAAGCTTTCTTT. This sequence encodes CASSLIEREAFF. J is TRBJ1-1 and V is TRBV11-2; no definite D call. The CDR3 is made up of 12 amino acids. Germline CDR1 is SGHAT and CDR2 is FQNNGV. V gave up 2 bases and J gave up 8 bases, with 9 bases separating them.

CDR3 region: CASSYSGRGEFF. CDR3 coding DNA: TGTGCCAGCAGTTACTCGGGCAGGGGGGAGTTCTTC. The chain uses TRBV6-5 and TRBJ2-1; tentative D call: TRBD1 (7 bases). From germline, CDR1 is MNHEY and CDR2 SVGAGI. The CDR3 loop spans 12 amino acids. V gave up 0 bases and J gave up 14 bases, with 11 bases separating them.

This chain connects TRBV5-4 to TRBJ2-7; D possibly uses TRBD1 or TRBD2 (6 bases each). The germline gives CDR1 SGHNT, CDR2 YYREEE (reference sequence). There are 14 residues in the CDR3. V was pared by 3 bases and J by 4 bases, with 14 bases between. The CDR3 is CASSSSGALYEQYF. The CDR3 nucleotides read TGTGCCAGCAGCTCCTCGGGGGCTTTGTACGAGCAGTACTTC.

The chain couples TRBV11-2 to TRBJ2-1; TRBD2 is a possible D gene (6 bases). The V and J ends lost 5 bases and 2 bases respectively, with 13 bases between them. The CDR3 is made up of 15 amino acids. The germline CDR1 and CDR2 sequences are SGHAT and FQNNGV. The CDR3 is CASSPFSGPYNEQFF. The CDR3 nucleotides are TGTGCCAGCAGCCCCTTTAGCGGTCCCTACAATGAGCAGTTCTTC.

V and J are TRBV9 and TRBJ2-5; 8 positions match TRBD2. V dropped 7 bases and J dropped 4; count of bases not matched to a gene: 6. Germline loops: CDR1 SGDLS, CDR2 YYNGEE. The CDR3 covers 13 residues. The DNA for the CDR3 is TGTGCCAGCGGCGGGGGGCGAGTAGAGACCCAGTACTTC. This sequence encodes CASGGGRVETQYF.

This chain uses TRBV28 with TRBJ2-7, with 10 bases aligning to TRBD2. V shed 5 bases, J shed 5 bases, and the junction held 12 bases outside the gene matches. This CDR3 region has 16 residues. The germline gives CDR1 MDHEN, CDR2 SYDVKM. The CDR3 is CASSPLSGLANNEQYF. DNA for the CDR3: TGTGCCAGCAGTCCCCTCTCGGGACTAGCGAACAACGAGCAGTACTTC.

The chain is built from TRBV18 and TRBJ2-2; no definite D call. This CDR3 is built from 13 residues. The germline CDR1 and CDR2 sequences are KGHSH and LQKENI. The V and J ends lost 0 bases and 5 bases respectively, with 4 bases between them. CDR3 nucleotide sequence: TGTGCCAGCTCACCACCGAGTACCGGGGAGCTGTTTTTT. Translation: CASSPPSTGELFF.

This clone turned up a few times. The chain employs TRBV28 and TRBJ2-5, with TRBD2 identical over 7 bases. Per the germline V gene, CDR1 is MDHEN and CDR2 is SYDVKM. The CDR3 loop spans 12 amino acids. V shed 6 bases, J shed 5 bases, and the junction held 3 bases outside the gene matches. CDR3 coding DNA: TGTGCCAGCAGGCTCGGGGGGGAGACCCAGTACTTC. Translating gives CASRLGGETQYF.

V usage is TRBV19 and J usage is TRBJ2-1; D perhaps matches TRBD2 (6 bases). The CDR3 loop spans 19 amino acids. Trimming cost V 2 bases and J 8 bases, with 28 bases left between them. Per germline, CDR1 LNHDA and CDR2 SQIVND (reference sequence). This CDR3 reads CASSIRADSTVGRIDEQFF. In nucleotides, the CDR3 is TGTGCCAGTAGTATACGCGCCGATAGCACTGTAGGGAGGATCGATGAGCAGTTCTTC.

This chain connects TRBV28 to TRBJ2-2, with D possibly matching TRBD1 (6 bases). The V and J ends lost 8 bases and 7 bases respectively, with 14 bases between them. Germline values: CDR1 MDHEN, CDR2 SYDVKM. CDR3 length equals 13 residues. CDR3 loop: CASLGAGSGELFF. For the CDR3, the DNA is TGTGCCAGCTTGGGGGCAGGGAGCGGGGAGCTGTTTTTT.

CDR3 coding DNA: TGTGCCAGCAGTGAAGGGCGGGGGGGCTCCGAGCAGTACTTC. This encodes CASSEGRGGSEQYF. J is TRBJ2-7 and V is TRBV6-1; TRBD2 agrees at 9 bases. Per the germline V gene, CDR1 is MNHNS and CDR2 is SASEGT. The ends lost 1 base at V and 6 bases at J; junction bases unmatched: 4. The CDR3 covers 14 residues.

This clone was observed once. The J gene is TRBJ1-1, the V gene TRBV7-9; no definite D call. The CDR3 consists of 15 residues. Germline V gene lookup returns CDR1 SEHNR and CDR2 FQNEAQ (reference sequence). The V end lost 5 bases, the J end lost 5 bases, and 18 bases lay between the germline ends. The CDR3 coding sequence is TGTGCCAGCAGCCCCGGGGATCGGGTGTGGACTGAAGCTTTCTTT. Translation: CASSPGDRVWTEAFF.

This clone was observed a single time. V gene TRBV28 combines with J gene TRBJ2-5; D is perhaps TRBD2 (5 bases). The CDR3 sequence is 11 residues long. Per the germline V gene, CDR1 is MDHEN and CDR2 is SYDVKM. Trimming pared 4 bases from V and 7 bases from J, leaving 7 bases between. The CDR3 DNA follows: TGTGCCAGCAGTTCCCGGGGGACCCAGTACTTC. Protein sequence: CASSSRGTQYF. The full variable domain, rest sourced from reference TRBV28 and TRBJ2-5, is DVKVTQSSRYLVKRTGEKVFLECVQDMDHENMFWYRQDPGLGLRLIYFSYDVKMKEKGDIPEGYSVSREKKERFSLILESASTNQTSMYLCASSSRGTQYFGPGTRLLVL.

The CDR3 nucleotides read TGTGCCAGCAGCTTAGCTGGGGATTCCTACGAGCAGTACTTC. Translating gives CASSLAGDSYEQYF. The rearrangement joins TRBV7-9 to TRBJ2-7; D is unclear. CDR3 length: 14 residues. The germline V gene encodes CDR1 SEHNR and CDR2 FQNEAQ (reference sequence). Deletions cut 0 bases from V and 1 base from J, with 7 bases between.

The chain links TRBV27 to TRBJ2-5; D may be TRBD1 (6 bases). Trimming shortened V by 6 bases and J by 1 base, and 9 bases separated the two germline ends. The germline V gene encodes CDR1 MNHEY and CDR2 SMNVEV (reference sequence). This CDR3 contains 13 residues. CDR3 residues: CASRADSQETQYF. The CDR3, as DNA: TGTGCCAGCAGGGCGGACAGCCAAGAGACCCAGTACTTC.